The 13 T cell receptor beta chains reported below all come from one sample, sequenced in a study of blood T cells in healthy people across ages. The use of a sample-barcoded 5' primer and a J-beta primer mix characterized a second PCR of roughly 6 to 11 cycles. TCRdb re-derived calls from the 5' RACE reads in MiXCR, one entry per CDR3 protein. In the table there are about 1.4 million distinct CDR3 sequences, almost 60% of which are singletons. The specimen was blood. These receptors originate from a man aged 18 to 30 in good health.

The J gene is TRBJ2-1, the V gene TRBV27; 8 bases are a match to TRBD2. With 5 bases clipped from V and 9 bases from J, the junction kept 12 bases outside the gene matches. The germline gives CDR1 MNHEY, CDR2 SMNVEV (reference sequence). CDR3 length: 15 amino acids. CDR3 loop: CASSPTGTSWVEQFF. The CDR3 region has the DNA TGTGCCAGCAGTCCCACCGGGACTAGTTGGGTTGAGCAGTTCTTC.

This clonotype occurred many times. The chain is built from TRBV9 and TRBJ2-3; tentatively, D is TRBD2 (5 bases). This CDR3 contains 14 residues. CDR1 is SGDLS, CDR2 YYNGEE, per germline. The V end was cut by 2 bases, the J end by 0 bases, with 7 bases between. The CDR3 loop reads CASSVRTSTDTQYF. The CDR3 region has the DNA TGTGCCAGCAGCGTCCGGACTAGCACAGATACGCAGTATTTT.

The chain employs TRBV27 and TRBJ1-2; 8 nucleotides match TRBD1. J lost 6 bases, V lost 4 bases, and 4 bases had no gene match. Germline V gene lookup returns CDR1 MNHEY and CDR2 SMNVEV (reference sequence). The CDR3 is 13 amino acids. CDR3 DNA sequence: TGTGCCAGCAGTTCTCGGACAGGGCATGGCTACACCTTC. It encodes CASSSRTGHGYTF.

This clonotype has more than one count but fewer than ten. The genes are TRBV7-2 and TRBJ2-1; D might be TRBD1 (5 bases). Trimming took 4 bases from V and 5 from J, leaving 15 bases between them. The CDR3 sequence is 15 residues long. Germline CDR1 reads SGHTA; CDR2 reads FQGNSA. The CDR3 nucleotides read TGTGCCAGCAGCTCGACAGCAAGAAAGAACAATGAGCAGTTCTTC. It encodes CASSSTARKNNEQFF.

This chain connects TRBV10-1 to TRBJ2-2; a possible D gene is TRBD2 (6 bases). Trimming cost V 5 bases and J 7 bases, with 17 bases left between them. The germline V gene has CDR1 WNHNN and CDR2 SYGVQD (reference sequence). This CDR3 contains 15 residues. The CDR3 DNA follows: TGCGCCAGCAGTCGGGACTCCTCGTCGATCGGGGAGCTGTTTTTT. It is translated as CASSRDSSSIGELFF.

The chain combines TRBV20-1 with TRBJ2-7; weak D call: TRBD2 (6 bases). The CDR3 is 18 amino acids. V lost 3 bases and J lost 2, with 26 bases in between. The germline V gene has CDR1 DFQATT and CDR2 SNEGSKA (reference sequence). The CDR3 sequence is CSARNRSRSGPVPYEQYF. CDR3 bases: TGCAGTGCTAGGAATCGCTCCCGAAGCGGGCCAGTACCCTACGAGCAGTACTTC.

This rearrangement joins TRBV20-1 to TRBJ1-5, with 11 bases that match TRBD1. The germline V gene has CDR1 DFQATT and CDR2 SNEGSKA (reference sequence). The CDR3 is 17 amino acids. J gave up 0 bases and V 1 base, and 5 bases lay outside the gene matches. The CDR3: CSARGGQGATSNQPQHF. Here the CDR3 DNA reads TGCAGTGCTAGAGGCGGACAGGGGGCGACTAGCAATCAGCCCCAGCATTTT.

This clonotype has a count of ten or more. The chain links TRBV29-1 to TRBJ2-7, with D possibly matching TRBD2 (5 bases). The CDR3 consists of 15 residues. Trimming shortened V by 5 bases and J by 4 bases, and 21 bases separated the two germline ends. CDR1 and CDR2 (germline): SQVTM, ANQGSEA. As DNA, the CDR3 is TGCAGCGTTCTTAAACTGGACGGGAATAGGTACGAGCAGTACTTC. Amino acid sequence: CSVLKLDGNRYEQYF.

This clonotype was found many times. The V gene is TRBV7-6, the J gene TRBJ2-7; 8 nucleotides line up with TRBD2. Unmatched junction bases numbered 9, after V lost 5 bases and J lost 6 bases. Germline assignment: CDR1 SGHVS and CDR2 FNYEAQ. The CDR3 contains 14 residues. The CDR3 here is CASSNSTSGVEQYF. For the CDR3, the DNA is TGTGCCAGCAGCAACAGTACTAGCGGCGTCGAGCAGTACTTC. The variable domain in full, with the rest retrieved from reference TRBV7-6 and TRBJ2-7, is GAGVSQSPRYKVTKRGQDVALRCDPISGHVSLYWYRQALGQGPEFLTYFNYEAQQDKSGLPNDRFSAERPEGSISTLTIQRTEQRDSAMYRCASSNSTSGVEQYFGPGTRLTVT.

This chain links TRBV11-2 with TRBJ1-2, with a possible D match to TRBD1 (6 bases). Germline loops: CDR1 SGHAT, CDR2 FQNNGV. V was pared by 4 bases and J by 5 bases, with 17 bases between. This CDR3 region has 15 residues. CDR3 nucleotide sequence: TGTGCCAGCAGCTCCGACTTGGGGGGCAGGTATGGCTACACCTTC. Its protein product is CASSSDLGGRYGYTF. Filled out from reference TRBV11-2 and TRBJ1-2, the complete variable domain reads EAGVAQSPRYKIIEKRQSVAFWCNPISGHATLYWYQQILGQGPKLLIQFQNNGVVDDSQLPKDRFSAERLKGVDSTLKIQPAKLEDSAVYLCASSSDLGGRYGYTFGSGTRLTVV.

Regarding this clonotype: One end of the junction is discordant with germline, which a read error may explain. The J gene is TRBJ2-1, the V gene TRBV29-1, with TRBD2 matching 16 bases. This CDR3 has 14 residues. Germline CDR1 is SQVTM and CDR2 is ANQGSEA. The CDR3 region is CSVEGTSGGGEQFF. The CDR3 DNA follows: TGCAGCGTAGAAGGGACTAGCGGGGGGGGTGAGCAGTTCTTC.

V gene TRBV27 combines with J gene TRBJ2-2, with D possibly TRBD2 on 6 matching bases. In germline, CDR1 is MNHEY, CDR2 SMNVEV (reference sequence). V lost 6 bases and J lost 7, with 21 bases in between. CDR3 size: 16 residues. CDR3 amino acids: CASRGGVGRRSGELFF. DNA for the CDR3: TGTGCCAGCAGAGGAGGGGTAGGCCGCAGAAGCGGGGAGCTGTTTTTT.

This clonotype has only a few counts. The chain joins TRBV25-1 to TRBJ1-4; a weak D match, TRBD1 (5 bases). Germline lookup yields CDR1 MGHDK and CDR2 SYGVNS. The CDR3 extends over 14 amino acids. V was cut by 4 bases and J by 7 bases, with 13 bases left in between. CDR3: CASSVGPWGEKLFF. DNA of the CDR3: TGTGCCAGCAGTGTGGGACCGTGGGGTGAAAAACTGTTTTTT.